These 32 T cell receptor beta chains originate from one sample sequenced in a study of shared clonotypes between healthy human individuals. Using immunoSEQ multiplex PCR, the repertoire was profiled, and TCRdb retains in-frame clones only, with some absent. The sample consists of about 1,900,000 clones, approximately 94% of them appearing once. Terminally differentiated effector memory CD45RA+ cells were excluded from the naive CD8 cells, which were CD45RO-negative and positively selected for CCR7. Input material: naive CD8+ T cells sorted from blood. The receptor set was obtained from a man between 18 and 29 years old in good health.

The chain carries TRBV6-6 and TRBJ2-7; D is possibly TRBD1 (6 bases). V was cut by 5 bases and J by 5 bases, with 10 bases left in between. CDR1 and CDR2 (germline): MNHNY, SVGAGI (reference sequence). The CDR3 is 12 amino acids. In DNA form, the CDR3 reads TGTGCCAGCAGTCCGGGACAAGACGAGCAGTACTTC. The encoded protein is CASSPGQDEQYF.

The rearrangement joins TRBV7-9 to TRBJ2-4; perhaps D is TRBD1 or TRBD2 (6 bases each). Per germline, CDR1 SEHNR and CDR2 FQNEAQ (reference sequence). Trimming cost V 1 base and J 1 base, with 11 bases left between them. This CDR3 is built from 16 residues. CDR3 residues: CASSLVTGAAKNIQYF. DNA for the CDR3: TGTGCCAGCAGCTTAGTAACGGGGGCGGCCAAAAACATTCAGTACTTC.

The V and J genes are TRBV9 and TRBJ2-3; maybe TRBD2 (5 bases). The CDR3 extends over 15 amino acids. V lost 4 bases, J lost 4 bases, and 16 bases lay in between. Germline V gives CDR1 SGDLS, CDR2 YYNGEE. CDR3 DNA: TGTGCCAGCAGCCTGGGTCGGGGTACCCCAGATACGCAGTATTTT. Its translation: CASSLGRGTPDTQYF.

In the case of this clone: Sequence at one end of the junction differs from germline and may be a read error. The CDR3 region is CASSIVQGADEHF. The DNA for the CDR3 is TGTGCCAGTAGTATCGTACAGGGGGCAGATGAGCACTTC. The chain is built from TRBV19 and TRBJ1-2; the match to TRBD1 covers 9 bases. Germline V gives CDR1 LNHDA, CDR2 SQIVND (reference sequence). CDR3 length: 13 residues.

A single count supports this clone. This chain links TRBV2 with TRBJ2-1; TRBD2 agrees at 8 bases. The V gene's germline CDR1 is SNHLY and CDR2 FYNNEI. V shed 10 bases and J 2 bases; nucleotides not matched to a gene: 4. The CDR3 consists of 13 residues. CDR3 protein: CAKREKAYNEQFF. CDR3 DNA sequence: TGTGCCAAGCGGGAGAAAGCCTACAATGAGCAGTTCTTC.

V usage is TRBV9 and J usage is TRBJ2-3; tentative D call: TRBD2 (5 bases). Germline assignment: CDR1 SGDLS and CDR2 YYNGEE. CDR3 length equals 16 residues. Trimming removed 3 bases from V and 2 bases from J, with 16 bases in between. CDR3 DNA sequence: TGTGCCAGCAGCGCCCGGACTGATGCTTACACAGATACGCAGTATTTT. Translating it yields CASSARTDAYTDTQYF.

The chain combines TRBV2 with TRBJ2-2; D is possibly TRBD1 (6 bases). Trimming removed 2 bases at V and 0 bases at J, with 19 bases between. The length of the CDR3 is 19 residues. Germline CDR1 and CDR2: SNHLY and FYNNEI. Here the CDR3 reads CASSELGQALTANTGELFF. DNA for the CDR3: TGTGCCAGCAGTGAACTGGGACAAGCCCTTACTGCGAACACCGGGGAGCTGTTTTTT.

This chain joins TRBV14 and TRBJ2-3; D might be TRBD1 (7 bases). The V and J ends lost 4 bases and 1 base respectively, with 15 bases between them. CDR3 length equals 16 residues. The germline V gene encodes CDR1 SGHDN and CDR2 FVKESK. CDR3 in DNA: TGTGCCAGCAGCCTAGGAGGGGGCAGGGGCACAGATACGCAGTATTTT. Translation gives CASSLGGGRGTDTQYF.

This chain uses TRBV4-1 with TRBJ2-1, with 11 bases aligning to TRBD2. V lost 0 bases, J lost 3 bases, and 13 bases stayed unmatched. Germline lookup yields CDR1 MGHRA and CDR2 YSYEKL. This CDR3 is built from 20 residues. CDR3 DNA: TGCGCCAGCAGCCAAGAGGATCAGGGGACACTAGCGGGGGACTACAATGAGCAGTTCTTC. Translating gives CASSQEDQGTLAGDYNEQFF.

The CDR3 region is CASSVGHQETQYF. The CDR3 coding sequence is TGTGCCAGCAGCGTGGGACATCAGGAGACCCAGTACTTC. The rearrangement uses TRBV5-4 and TRBJ2-5; possibly TRBD1 for D (6 bases). The germline V gene has CDR1 SGHNT and CDR2 YYREEE (reference sequence). This CDR3 is built from 13 residues. The V end lost 4 bases, the J end lost 5 bases, and 12 bases lay between the germline ends.

The V and J genes are TRBV6-6 and TRBJ2-3; 9 bases are shared with TRBD2. This CDR3 is built from 16 residues. V was clipped by 5 bases and J by 4 bases; unmatched bases: 10. Germline lookup yields CDR1 MNHNY and CDR2 SVGAGI (reference sequence). This chain's CDR3 is CASSSGGLLTPDTQYF. For the CDR3, the DNA is TGTGCCAGCAGTAGCGGGGGGTTGCTTACCCCAGATACGCAGTATTTT.

The gene calls are TRBV27 and TRBJ2-5; D tentatively reads TRBD1 or TRBD2 (5 bases each). This CDR3 has 14 amino acids. CDR1 MNHEY and CDR2 SMNVEV come from the germline V gene (reference sequence). V gave up 2 bases and J gave up 5 bases, with 12 bases separating them. The CDR3 sequence: CASSLIGAEETQYF. The CDR3 nucleotides are TGTGCCAGCAGTTTAATCGGGGCCGAGGAGACCCAGTACTTC.

The rearrangement joins TRBV6-5 to TRBJ2-2; perhaps TRBD1 as D (5 bases). V was shortened by 0 bases and J by 7 bases, with 12 bases between the two germline ends. CDR1 is MNHEY and CDR2 is SVGAGI in the germline V gene. The CDR3 runs 15 residues. Here the CDR3 DNA reads TGTGCCAGCAGTTACTCGATAGGGGTCGGCGGGGAGCTGTTTTTT. Amino acid sequence: CASSYSIGVGGELFF.

J is TRBJ2-7 and V is TRBV29-1, with a tentative D call TRBD2 (7 bases). V gave up 6 bases and J gave up 5 bases, with 14 bases separating them. This CDR3 spans 12 amino acids. Germline-derived CDR1 and CDR2 are SQVTM and ANQGSEA. The CDR3 region is CSVGEGEDEQYF. CDR3 sequence (DNA): TGCAGCGTGGGGGAGGGGGAGGACGAGCAGTACTTC.

Concerning this clone: Other DNA sequences in this sample translate to the same CDR3. This rearrangement joins TRBV6-5 to TRBJ1-1; the match to TRBD1 covers 8 bases. The junction had 4 bases not matched to a gene; V was cut back by 7 bases and J by 3 bases. The CDR3 extends over 13 amino acids. Germline V gene data show CDR1 as MNHEY and CDR2 as SVGAGI. The CDR3, as DNA: TGTGCCAGCACTCAGACAGGGGACACTGAAGCTTTCTTT. It translates to CASTQTGDTEAFF.

This chain connects TRBV5-4 to TRBJ2-7; no definite D call. Germline-derived CDR1 and CDR2 are SGHNT and YYREEE (reference sequence). This CDR3 region has 12 residues. V gave up 4 bases and J gave up 7 bases, with 12 bases separating them. As DNA, the CDR3 is TGTGCCAGCAGCACCCAAAGCGAGGAGCAGTACTTC. It is translated as CASSTQSEEQYF.

The V call is TRBV13, the J call TRBJ2-2; TRBD1 agrees at 9 bases. Germline V lookup: CDR1 PRHDT, CDR2 FYEKMQ (reference sequence). With V trimmed by 4 bases and J by 3 bases, 6 bases remained unmatched. This CDR3 has 16 residues. The CDR3 DNA sequence: TGTGCCAGCAGCTCAACGGACAGGGGTGACACCGGGGAGCTGTTTTTT. Its protein is CASSSTDRGDTGELFF.

Concerning this clone: Other DNA sequences in the same sample also yield this CDR3. The rearrangement links TRBV7-2 to TRBJ2-3; weak D call: TRBD2 (6 bases). V gave up 5 bases and J gave up 6 bases, with 15 bases separating them. In germline, CDR1 is SGHTA, CDR2 FQGNSA. This CDR3 region has 14 residues. CDR3: CASSLPSGRDTQYF. The CDR3 DNA follows: TGTGCCAGCAGCCTACCCAGTGGGAGGGATACGCAGTATTTT. Full variable domain (rest looked up from reference TRBV7-2 and TRBJ2-3): GAGVSQSPSNKVTEKGKDVELRCDPISGHTALYWYRQSLGQGLEFLIYFQGNSAPDKSGLPSDRFSAERTGGSVSTLTIQRTQQEDSAVYLCASSLPSGRDTQYFGPGTRLTVL.

Only one count was recorded for this clone. The genes are TRBV10-2 and TRBJ2-1, with TRBD2 matching 9 bases. After removal of 7 bases from V and 8 bases from J, the junction contained 9 bases not matched to a gene. The CDR3 contains 14 residues. The germline V gene has CDR1 WSHSY and CDR2 SAAADI. CDR3 in DNA: TGCGCCAGCACCGGGCTAGCGGGACCCGATGAGCAGTTCTTC. Encoded protein: CASTGLAGPDEQFF.

J is TRBJ2-1 and V is TRBV7-9; 7 bases agree with TRBD2. Germline V gene lookup returns CDR1 SEHNR and CDR2 FQNEAQ (reference sequence). CDR3 size: 15 residues. The V gene end was trimmed by 8 bases and the J gene end by 5 bases; junction bases not matched to a gene: 12. CDR3 nucleotides: TGTGCCAGCTCCTCAAAAGCGGGGTTAGACAATGAGCAGTTCTTC. Its translation: CASSSKAGLDNEQFF.

As DNA, the CDR3 is TGCGCCAGCAGCCAGCCCCCGAGCGGGGGGGCCAGCGAAGAGACCCAGTACTTC. This encodes CASSQPPSGGASEETQYF. This chain joins TRBV4-1 and TRBJ2-5; 10 positions match TRBD2. The V segment lost 3 bases and the J segment 3 bases; nucleotides outside the gene matches: 13. This CDR3 has 18 residues. Germline-derived CDR1 and CDR2 are MGHRA and YSYEKL.

CDR3 coding DNA: TGTGCCAGCCGAGGGGGCCAAGAGACCCAGTACTTC. Its protein is CASRGGQETQYF. The J gene is TRBJ2-5, the V gene TRBV6-5, with D perhaps matching TRBD1 (6 bases). Germline values: CDR1 MNHEY, CDR2 SVGAGI. Trimming stripped 8 bases from V and 1 base from J, with 8 bases between. This CDR3 comprises 12 residues.

About this clone itself: The DNA is omitted, as the CDR3 cannot be located on it reliably, and the CDR3 follows TCRdb's listing. The chain combines TRBV6-1 with TRBJ1-2; the tabulated D call, TRBD1, remains unverified against the DNA. CDR1 is MNHNS and CDR2 is SASEGT in the germline V gene. Inclusive of both ends, the CDR3 amounts to 11 amino acids. CDR3 loop: CASGIWGQGAF.

The chain is built from TRBV30 and TRBJ2-2; no definite D call. CDR1 is GTSNPN, CDR2 SVGIG, per germline (reference sequence). This CDR3 has 13 residues. Trimming took off 0 bases at V and 8 bases at J, with 10 bases between the two ends. CDR3 DNA sequence: TGTGCCTGGAGTGTTTTAGCCTTGGGGGAGCTGTTTTTT. Amino acid sequence: CAWSVLALGELFF.

This clone was found once. The genes are TRBV28 and TRBJ2-5; 9 bases fit TRBD1. The CDR3 is made up of 16 amino acids. Germline CDR1 MDHEN, CDR2 SYDVKM. V was pared by 5 bases and J by 5 bases, with 12 bases of the junction left unmatched. The CDR3 loop is CASSQKRSGTGETQYF. The CDR3 region has the DNA TGTGCCAGCAGTCAAAAGCGATCCGGGACAGGGGAGACCCAGTACTTC. Full variable domain (outside the CDR3, taken from reference TRBV28 and TRBJ2-5): DVKVTQSSRYLVKRTGEKVFLECVQDMDHENMFWYRQDPGLGLRLIYFSYDVKMKEKGDIPEGYSVSREKKERFSLILESASTNQTSMYLCASSQKRSGTGETQYFGPGTRLLVL.

V is TRBV7-9 and J is TRBJ1-1; D perhaps matches TRBD1 (6 bases). Looked up from germline, CDR1 is SEHNR and CDR2 is FQNEAQ (reference sequence). The CDR3 consists of 14 residues. The V and J ends lost 3 bases and 5 bases respectively, with 13 bases between them. CDR3 in amino acids: CASSFMDSGTEAFF. The CDR3 nucleotides are TGTGCCAGCAGCTTTATGGACAGCGGAACTGAAGCTTTCTTT.

V gene TRBV28 combines with J gene TRBJ2-7; TRBD1 agrees at 10 bases. Germline assignment: CDR1 MDHEN and CDR2 SYDVKM. V lost 5 bases and J lost 3; bases outside the gene matches: 13. The CDR3 extends over 17 amino acids. The chain's CDR3 is CASSPGDRGSEIYEQYF. For the CDR3, the DNA is TGTGCCAGCAGTCCCGGGGACAGGGGATCGGAAATCTACGAGCAGTACTTC. The whole variable domain, remainder taken from reference TRBV28 and TRBJ2-7, is DVKVTQSSRYLVKRTGEKVFLECVQDMDHENMFWYRQDPGLGLRLIYFSYDVKMKEKGDIPEGYSVSREKKERFSLILESASTNQTSMYLCASSPGDRGSEIYEQYFGPGTRLTVT.

This clone appeared a single time. The chain combines TRBV9 with TRBJ2-5; 11 positions match TRBD2. Germline CDR1 reads SGDLS; CDR2 reads YYNGEE. Germline trimming cut 4 bases from V and 4 bases from J; bases unmatched to any gene: 6. The CDR3 loop spans 15 amino acids. The CDR3 here is CASSPVAGGPETQYF. The CDR3 region has the DNA TGTGCCAGCAGCCCCGTAGCGGGGGGGCCAGAGACCCAGTACTTC.

This chain joins TRBV9 and TRBJ1-2, with TRBD1 matching over 7 bases. The CDR3 is made up of 14 amino acids. With 4 bases clipped from V and 8 bases from J, the junction kept 11 bases outside the gene matches. From germline, CDR1 is SGDLS and CDR2 YYNGEE. The DNA for the CDR3 is TGTGCCAGCAGCCCTCTAGCACAGGGGCTGGGCTACACCTTC. This gives the protein CASSPLAQGLGYTF.

The rearrangement joins TRBV30 to TRBJ2-2; 8 bases are shared with TRBD1. Per the germline V gene, CDR1 is GTSNPN and CDR2 is SVGIG (reference sequence). The CDR3 sequence is 16 residues long. The J segment lost 6 bases and the V segment lost 1 base, leaving 10 bases of the junction unmatched. This CDR3 reads CAWSGGTGSVPGELFF. The CDR3 DNA reads TGTGCCTGGAGTGGAGGGACAGGTAGCGTTCCCGGGGAGCTGTTTTTT.

The chain employs TRBV4-3 and TRBJ2-5; TRBD2 agrees at 13 bases. CDR3 length equals 18 residues. From germline, CDR1 is LGHNA and CDR2 YSLEER. V trimming: 1 base; J trimming: 3 bases; junction bases outside the gene matches: 8. This CDR3 reads CASSQVSFTSGREETQYF. The CDR3 DNA reads TGCGCCAGCAGCCAAGTCTCCTTTACTAGCGGGAGGGAAGAGACCCAGTACTTC.

The V and J genes are TRBV10-3 and TRBJ2-3; TRBD2 matches 10 bases. The J segment lost 0 bases and the V segment lost 6 bases, leaving 6 bases of the junction unmatched. The CDR3 covers 16 residues. CDR1 is ENHRY, CDR2 SYGVKD, per germline. CDR3 nucleotides: TGTGCCATCAGGGCTAGCGGGAGCGCTAGCACAGATACGCAGTATTTT. This translates into CAIRASGSASTDTQYF.